Sequencing of this TCR beta chain was carried out in a study of OX40 agonist ivuxolimab in advanced cancers. Whole-study context: Clinicians treated patients with ivuxolimab, an agonistic anti-OX40 (CD134) antibody. Partial response was recorded in three patients: one hepatocellular carcinoma and two cutaneous melanoma cases.

Clones were read by immunoSEQ multiplex PCR, and TCRdb kept only the in-frame ones, dropping some. Among about 66,000 clones listed, around 89% were seen once. Study-wide points: The study did not work out the antigen specificity of the expanded peripheral T cells. Partial responders at 0.1-3.0 mg/kg showed near-lowest clonal expansion.

The CDR3 loop spans 13 amino acids. The germline V gene has CDR1 SGHRS and CDR2 YFSETQ. V lost 2 bases and J 1 base, leaving 6 bases between the germline ends. For this clone: Its antigen is still unknown.

The sequence derives from an adult with an advanced solid tumor such as melanoma, head and neck, liver or kidney cancer. The starting material was CD4+ or CD8+ T cells sorted from blood, obtained in a trial of the OX40 agonist ivuxolimab. The chain joins TRBV5-1 to TRBJ2-5; D possibly matches TRBD1 or TRBD2 (5 bases each). This CDR3 reads CASSFGAQETQYF. In DNA, the CDR3 is TGCGCCAGCAGCTTCGGGGCCCAAGAGACCCAGTACTTC.